This T cell receptor beta chain was documented in a study of CD8+ T cells in alopecia areata. Background on the study: The drug, oral tofacitinib, was given to treated patients at 5 to 10 mg twice daily. Treated patients received severity scores based on the percentage of scalp area affected.

The treatment was: oral pan-JAK inhibitor, 5-10 mg twice daily. In alopecia areata patients, both lesional scalp punch biopsies and peripheral blood were collected. The germline gives CDR1 SGHRS, CDR2 YFSETQ. The CDR3 runs to 14 residues. The trim removed 4 bases at V and 6 bases at J, leaving 8 bases unmatched. Sequencing templates came from extracted RNA that was reverse transcribed into cDNA. Data came from immunoSEQ multiplex PCR; TCRdb stores just in-frame clones and leaves some out. The sample has under 200,000 clones; about 71% are singletons. The specimen comprised CD4+ T cells sorted from blood, sampled at week 4, from a patient treated with tofacitinib. The chain links TRBV5-1 to TRBJ1-2, with 8 bases identical to TRBD1. The source of this sequence is a human donor with alopecia areata. The CDR3 nucleotides are TGCGCCAGCAGCAGGGACAGGCCAAGGGATGGCTACACCTTC. Translation: CASSRDRPRDGYTF. The full variable domain, in which reference TRBV5-1 and TRBJ1-2 provide the parts outside the CDR3, is KAGVTQTPRYLIKTRGQQVTLSCSPISGHRSVSWYQQTPGQGLQFLFEYFSETQRNKGNFPGRFSGRQFSNSRSEMNVSTLELGDSALYLCASSRDRPRDGYTFGSGTRLTVV.